This T cell receptor beta chain was captured by sequencing in a study of shared clonotypes between healthy human individuals. Terminally differentiated effector memory CD45RA+ cells were left out of the naive CD8 fraction, which was CD45RO-negative and positively selected for CCR7. Produced via immunoSEQ multiplex PCR; TCRdb's table is partial and in-frame only. The table has hundreds of thousands of clones, 95% to 96% seen once; the top ten hold about 0.12%. V gave up 4 bases and J gave up 6 bases, with 11 bases separating them. This CDR3 is built from 13 residues. The germline CDR1 and CDR2 sequences are SGHNT and YYREEE (reference sequence).

Sequenced: naive CD8+ T cells sorted from blood. This sequence joins TRBV5-4 and TRBJ2-1, with D possibly matching TRBD1 (6 bases). The source is a woman in her 30s in good health. Written as DNA, the CDR3 is TGTGCCAGCAGCGCTACAGGGTCCAATGAGCAGTTCTTC. Translating gives CASSATGSNEQFF. Full variable domain (remainder filled in from reference TRBV5-4 and TRBJ2-1): ETGVTQSPTHLIKTRGQQVTLRCSSQSGHNTVSWYQQALGQGPQFIFQYYREEENGRGNFPPRFSGLQFPNYSSELNVNALELDDSALYLCASSATGSNEQFFGPGTRLTVL.